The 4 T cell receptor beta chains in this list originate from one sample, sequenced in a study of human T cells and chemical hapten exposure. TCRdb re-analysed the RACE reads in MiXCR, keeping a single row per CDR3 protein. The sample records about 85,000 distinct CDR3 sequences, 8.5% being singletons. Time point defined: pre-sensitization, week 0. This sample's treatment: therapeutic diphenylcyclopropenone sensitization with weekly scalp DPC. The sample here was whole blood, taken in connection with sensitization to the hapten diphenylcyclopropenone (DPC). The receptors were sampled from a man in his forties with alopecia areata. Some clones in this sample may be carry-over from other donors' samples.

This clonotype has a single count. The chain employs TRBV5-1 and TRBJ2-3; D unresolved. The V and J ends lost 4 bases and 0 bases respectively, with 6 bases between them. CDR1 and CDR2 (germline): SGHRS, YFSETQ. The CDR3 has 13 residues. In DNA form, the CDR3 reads TGCGCCAGCAGCGCCAGAAGCACAGATACGCAGTATTTT. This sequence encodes CASSARSTDTQYF.

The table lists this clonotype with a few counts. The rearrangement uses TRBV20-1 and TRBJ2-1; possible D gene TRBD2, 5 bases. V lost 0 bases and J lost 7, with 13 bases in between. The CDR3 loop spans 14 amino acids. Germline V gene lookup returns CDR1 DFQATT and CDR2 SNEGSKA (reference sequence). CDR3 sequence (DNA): TGCAGTGCTAGAGATAAGAGGGAATGGAATGAGCAGTTCTTC. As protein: CSARDKREWNEQFF.

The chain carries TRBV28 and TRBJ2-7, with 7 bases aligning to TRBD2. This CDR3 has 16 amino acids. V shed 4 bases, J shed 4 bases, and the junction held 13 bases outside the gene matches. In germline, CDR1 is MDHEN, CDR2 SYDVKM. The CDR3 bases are TGTGCCAGCAGTTGGGACTACCGGGGTCGAGGGTACGAGCAGTACTTC. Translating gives CASSWDYRGRGYEQYF.

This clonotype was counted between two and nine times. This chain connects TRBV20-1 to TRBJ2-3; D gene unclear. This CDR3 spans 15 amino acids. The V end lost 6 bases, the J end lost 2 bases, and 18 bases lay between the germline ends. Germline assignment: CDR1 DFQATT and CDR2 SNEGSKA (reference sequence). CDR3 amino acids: CSAPDGARPTDTQYF. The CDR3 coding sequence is TGCAGTGCCCCAGACGGAGCTCGGCCCACAGATACGCAGTATTTT.